This TCR beta chain derives from a study of T-cell reconstitution after alpha-beta-depleted transplantation in children (dated by TCRdb to between 2015 and 2016). Broadly, across the study: Using TCR repertoire profiling, the study quantitatively followed how T-cell immune reconstitution unfolded in children after TCRalphabeta/CD19-depleted allogeneic hematopoietic cell transplantation.

This clonotype was detected many times. Its cognate antigen has yet to be identified. Per-base quality was not reported, and no clone a single base away is much larger than it. In light of the paper, this sample's treatment or condition label describes: allogeneic hematopoietic cell transplantation with graft depleted of TCRalphabeta T cells and CD19 B cells. TCRalphabeta/CD19-depleted allogeneic hematopoietic cell grafts were given to the transplant recipients, all of whom were children. The method was PCR. TCRdb lists the instrument as Illumina HiSeq 2500. To normalize quantification of the TCRbeta repertoire, the TCR libraries were built with molecular barcoding that relied on unique molecular identifiers. TCRdb cleaned the public reads at Q25 with fastp, built clones with MiXCR and kept in-frame beta chains. Rows with one shared CDR3 protein collapse into an entry with the most common genes and DNA. This sample is represented by around 600,000 distinct CDR3 sequences; 23% of them were singletons. The leading ten clones occupy 13% to 15% of the sample.

Taken from the germline V gene, the CDR1 and CDR2 loops are MDHEN and SYDVKM. V lost 2 bases and J lost 3 bases; the stretch between them is 20 bases long. The CDR3 covers 19 residues, taking in both the cysteine and the phenylalanine. The entry retains the CDR3 DNA only, 57 bases that are in frame from base 1. Study-wide conclusions, independent of this receptor: The frequencies of hyperexpanded clones fell over the following months, and after one year, T-cell counts and TCRbeta diversity were mostly attributed to newly produced T cells. In some patients, high TCRbeta diversity at day 60 was attributed to recipient T cells and intrathymic progenitors that had survived conditioning. Apparently early alphabetaT-cell count recovery about two months after transplant reportedly relied on only several hundred rapidly expanded clones derived from non-depleted graft cells.

This clonotype was obtained from a boy in the first two years of life who had a stem cell transplant for acute myeloid leukemia, so the T cells may come from the graft donor. The sequencing here drew on PBMCs, mostly from graft donor cells, taken 360 days after TCRalphabeta/CD19-depleted stem cell transplant. In this chain, TRBV28 is recombined with TRBJ1-6, and TRBD1 may be the D gene, going by 6 matching bases. Here the CDR3 is given as CASSLEGQGVPFYNSPLHF. The nucleotide sequence is given as TGTGCCAGCAGTTTAGAGGGACAAGGGGTCCCCTTCTATAATTCACCCCTCCACTTT. Reference TRBV28 and TRBJ1-6 proteins supply the regions before and after the CDR3; the full variable domain is: DVKVTQSSRYLVKRTGEKVFLECVQDMDHENMFWYRQDPGLGLRLIYFSYDVKMKEKGDIPEGYSVSREKKERFSLILESASTNQTSMYLCASSLEGQGVPFYNSPLHFGNGTRLTVT.